The 24 T cell receptor beta chains below were found in one sample sequenced in a study of T-cell reconstitution after alpha-beta-depleted transplantation in children. A TCRbeta library incorporating unique molecular identifiers was prepared. TCRdb analysed the PCR reads with MiXCR anew, one entry per CDR3 protein. The sample includes about 340,000 distinct CDR3 sequences, about 9.4% of them seen just once. Sample: PBMCs from the stem cell graft donor, taken from the stem cell graft. The receptors were sampled from a human donor who donated a stem cell graft to a child with acute lymphoblastic leukemia.

This clonotype has at least ten counts. This rearrangement joins TRBV29-1 to TRBJ2-5; TRBD1 is a possible D gene (6 bases). This CDR3 contains 13 residues. The V gene lost 7 bases and the J gene lost 5 bases, with 17 bases spanning the gap. The V gene's germline CDR1 is SQVTM and CDR2 ANQGSEA. The CDR3 DNA reads as TGCAGCGCAGGGACACTACGCGGTGAGACCCAGTACTTC. Translated, it gives CSAGTLRGETQYF. Drawing the rest from reference TRBV29-1 and TRBJ2-5, the complete variable domain is SAVISQKPSRDICQRGTSLTIQCQVDSQVTMMFWYRQQPGQSLTLIATANQGSEATYESGFVIDKFPISRPNLTFSTLTVSNMSPEDSSIYLCSAGTLRGETQYFGPGTRLLVL.

This clonotype showed up many times. The gene calls are TRBV7-9 and TRBJ1-4; D not certain. Germline loops: CDR1 SEHNR, CDR2 FQNEAQ (reference sequence). CDR3 length: 14 residues. Trimming pared 2 bases from V and 5 bases from J, leaving 9 bases between. This CDR3 reads CASSLRTANEKLFF. CDR3 bases: TGTGCCAGCAGCTTACGGACCGCCAATGAAAAACTGTTTTTT.

This clonotype appeared a few times. V usage is TRBV18 and J usage is TRBJ2-1; 12 positions agree with TRBD2. With V trimmed by 0 bases and J by 5 bases, 2 bases remained unmatched. This CDR3 contains 16 residues. Germline V gives CDR1 KGHSH, CDR2 LQKENI. The CDR3 bases are TGTGCCAGCTCACCACCCGGACTAGCGGGGAACAATGAGCAGTTCTTC. Its translation: CASSPPGLAGNNEQFF.

The chain employs TRBV15 and TRBJ2-7; 9 nucleotides agree with TRBD1. The germline gives CDR1 LNHNV, CDR2 YYDKDF (reference sequence). V lost 0 bases to trimming and J lost 5 bases; unmatched junction nucleotides: 11. This CDR3 has 17 residues. The CDR3 spells CATSREPGQGTIDEQYF. CDR3 nucleotides: TGTGCCACCAGCAGAGAGCCGGGACAGGGAACGATCGACGAGCAGTACTTC. The full variable domain, rest sourced from reference TRBV15 and TRBJ2-7, is DAMVIQNPRYQVTQFGKPVTLSCSQTLNHNVMYWYQQKSSQAPKLLFHYYDKDFNNEADTPDNFQSRRPNTSFCFLDIRSPGLGDTAMYLCATSREPGQGTIDEQYFGPGTRLTVT.

The table lists this clonotype with many counts. This sequence joins TRBV5-1 and TRBJ2-7, with D unresolved. CDR1 SGHRS and CDR2 YFSETQ come from the germline V gene. This CDR3 spans 12 amino acids. The germline V and J ends were trimmed by 3 bases and 5 bases, with 9 bases remaining between them. The CDR3 DNA sequence: TGCGCCAGCAGCTCAGATCCAAACGAGCAGTACTTC. It codes for CASSSDPNEQYF.

This chain joins TRBV12-3 or TRBV12-4 and TRBJ1-4, with a weak D call TRBD1 (6 bases). With 5 bases removed from V and 6 bases from J, the gap between germline ends came to 16 bases. This CDR3 spans 15 amino acids. CDR3 bases: TGTGCCAGCAGTGCCGCAGGGGTAGACTATGAAAAACTGTTTTTT. Residues: CASSAAGVDYEKLFF.

The sample holds a few counts of this clonotype. J is TRBJ2-7 and V is TRBV3-1; 11 bases map to TRBD2. The ends lost 0 bases at V and 3 bases at J; junction bases unmatched: 4. The CDR3 runs 16 residues. Per germline, CDR1 LGHDT and CDR2 YNNKEL (reference sequence). This CDR3 is CASSQDSSGRNYEQYF. The CDR3 bases are TGTGCCAGCAGCCAAGACTCTAGCGGGAGGAACTACGAGCAGTACTTC.

This clonotype was seen only a few times. The chain has TRBV9 and TRBJ2-4; 7 nucleotides agree with TRBD1. Trimming cost V 0 bases and J 3 bases; bases outside gene matches: 6. Germline V lookup: CDR1 SGDLS, CDR2 YYNGEE. The CDR3 is 16 amino acids. CDR3 in DNA: TGTGCCAGCAGCGTAGGAGGGGGCAGAGGCAAAAACATTCAGTACTTC. Translation: CASSVGGGRGKNIQYF.

This clonotype has a count of ten or more. The CDR3 reads CASSLGLAMETQYF. The CDR3 nucleotides read TGTGCCAGCAGTTTAGGACTAGCGATGGAGACCCAGTACTTC. V gene TRBV12-3 or TRBV12-4 combines with J gene TRBJ2-5, with 8 bases fitting TRBD2. The CDR3 extends over 14 amino acids. The V gene end was trimmed by 1 base and the J gene end by 5 bases; junction bases not matched to a gene: 3.

V is TRBV12-3 or TRBV12-4 and J is TRBJ2-4; 10 positions agree with TRBD1. The CDR3 sequence is 16 residues long. Trimming removed 6 bases from V and 1 base from J; junction bases left unmatched: 6. The CDR3, as DNA: TGTGCCAGCAGACCGACAGGGGGCATTGCCAAAAACATTCAGTACTTC. As protein: CASRPTGGIAKNIQYF.

The CDR3 sequence: CASSRGVPSYEQYF. The CDR3 DNA sequence: TGTGCCAGCAGCCGGGGGGTCCCCTCCTACGAGCAGTACTTC. The chain uses TRBV27 and TRBJ2-7, with 7 bases matching TRBD2. The CDR3 consists of 14 residues. Germline assignment: CDR1 MNHEY and CDR2 SMNVEV (reference sequence). V lost 6 bases, J lost 0 bases, and 5 bases stayed unmatched.

This chain links TRBV6-2 or TRBV6-3 with TRBJ2-1; D unclear. CDR1 is MNHEY and CDR2 is SVGEGT in the germline V gene. The V end was cut by 0 bases, the J end by 0 bases, with 3 bases between. This CDR3 spans 14 amino acids. The chain's CDR3 is CASSYSGSYNEQFF. CDR3 nucleotide sequence: TGTGCCAGCAGTTACTCGGGCTCCTACAATGAGCAGTTCTTC.

This clonotype has at least ten counts. This sequence joins TRBV29-1 and TRBJ2-3; perhaps TRBD1 as D (5 bases). Germline CDR1 is SQVTM and CDR2 is ANQGSEA. The CDR3 is 16 amino acids. V gave up 1 base and J gave up 0 bases, with 14 bases separating them. CDR3 nucleotide sequence: TGCAGCGTTGAAGTCCGACAGAAGACTAGCACAGATACGCAGTATTTT. This translates into CSVEVRQKTSTDTQYF.

This chain uses TRBV28 with TRBJ2-3, with TRBD2 identical over 14 bases. Germline-derived CDR1 and CDR2 are MDHEN and SYDVKM. The CDR3 contains 15 residues. V was clipped by 5 bases and J by 11 bases; unmatched bases: 9. CDR3 protein: CASSGRLAGGGMQYF. DNA for the CDR3: TGTGCCAGCAGTGGTCGACTAGCGGGAGGGGGGATGCAGTATTTT. Supplemented by reference TRBV28 and TRBJ2-3, the full variable domain reads DVKVTQSSRYLVKRTGEKVFLECVQDMDHENMFWYRQDPGLGLRLIYFSYDVKMKEKGDIPEGYSVSREKKERFSLILESASTNQTSMYLCASSGRLAGGGMQYFGPGTRLTVL.

This clonotype has at least ten counts. V usage is TRBV28 and J usage is TRBJ2-7, with D perhaps matching TRBD1 (6 bases). The CDR3 extends over 15 amino acids. Trimming cost V 3 bases and J 1 base, with 13 bases left between them. Per germline, CDR1 MDHEN and CDR2 SYDVKM. The CDR3 is CASSFRGTSSYEQYF. CDR3 in DNA: TGTGCCAGCAGTTTCCGAGGGACAAGTTCCTACGAGCAGTACTTC. The full variable domain, its missing parts supplied by reference TRBV28 and TRBJ2-7, is DVKVTQSSRYLVKRTGEKVFLECVQDMDHENMFWYRQDPGLGLRLIYFSYDVKMKEKGDIPEGYSVSREKKERFSLILESASTNQTSMYLCASSFRGTSSYEQYFGPGTRLTVT.

This clonotype was counted only a few times. The rearrangement links TRBV9 to TRBJ2-2, with 12 bases that match TRBD2. CDR1 SGDLS and CDR2 YYNGEE come from the germline V gene. The CDR3 contains 15 residues. The ends lost 4 bases at V and 6 bases at J; junction bases unmatched: 4. The CDR3 is CASSPSGRAPGELFF. As DNA, the CDR3 is TGTGCCAGCAGCCCTAGCGGGAGGGCCCCCGGGGAGCTGTTTTTT. Complete variable domain (other parts from reference TRBV9 and TRBJ2-2): DSGVTQTPKHLITATGQRVTLRCSPRSGDLSVYWYQQSLDQGLQFLIQYYNGEERAKGNILERFSAQQFPDLHSELNLSSLELGDSALYFCASSPSGRAPGELFFGEGSRLTVL.

This clonotype came up many times. The chain carries TRBV2 and TRBJ2-1; 11 nucleotides line up with TRBD2. With V trimmed by 0 bases and J by 6 bases, 4 bases remained unmatched. The CDR3 runs 16 residues. Looked up from germline, CDR1 is SNHLY and CDR2 is FYNNEI. The CDR3 coding sequence is TGTGCCAGCAGTGAAGCGCAACTAGCGGGAGTCAATGAGCAGTTCTTC. It translates to CASSEAQLAGVNEQFF. Based on the CDR3 plus reference TRBV2 and TRBJ2-1, the full variable domain is EPEVTQTPSHQVTQMGQEVILRCVPISNHLYFYWYRQILGQKVEFLVSFYNNEISEKSEIFDDQFSVERPDGSNFTLKIRSTKLEDSAMYFCASSEAQLAGVNEQFFGPGTRLTVL.

V gene TRBV7-2 combines with J gene TRBJ2-3; D gene unclear. V was shortened by 5 bases and J by 0 bases, with 15 bases between the two germline ends. The V gene's germline CDR1 is SGHTA and CDR2 FQGNSA. This CDR3 has 16 amino acids. The CDR3 protein is CASSTLPQTSTDTQYF. The CDR3 DNA reads TGTGCCAGCAGCACTCTCCCGCAAACTAGCACAGATACGCAGTATTTT.

This clonotype was seen at least ten times. The chain uses TRBV5-5 and TRBJ2-1; tentative D call: TRBD2 (5 bases). This CDR3 has 15 residues. V shed 0 bases and J shed 1 base, with 8 bases lying between them. Germline V gene data show CDR1 as SGHKS and CDR2 as YYEKEE (reference sequence). CDR3 protein: CASSLVGASYNEQFF. In DNA, the CDR3 is TGTGCCAGCAGCTTGGTGGGAGCTTCCTACAATGAGCAGTTCTTC.

The chain has TRBV7-9 and TRBJ2-1, with 11 positions matching TRBD2. The CDR3 covers 14 residues. V trimming: 2 bases; J trimming: 9 bases; junction bases outside the gene matches: 3. CDR1 is SEHNR, CDR2 FQNEAQ, per germline (reference sequence). The CDR3 here is CASSLLAGGTEQFF. Here the CDR3 DNA reads TGTGCCAGCAGCTTACTAGCGGGAGGTACTGAGCAGTTCTTC.

This clonotype came up a few times. A much larger clone differs from this one at a single base, so this may be a read error. This chain connects TRBV25-1 to TRBJ1-2; a weak D match, TRBD1 (6 bases). The CDR3 consists of 14 residues. Germline CDR1 is MGHDK and CDR2 is SYGVNS. CDR3 coding DNA: TGTGCCAGCAGTGCTGACCCGAGGGCGGGGGGCTACGCCTTC. Amino acid sequence: CASSADPRAGGYAF.

This clonotype was seen more than once but under ten times. This rearrangement joins TRBV7-9 to TRBJ1-3; no reliable D call. This CDR3 comprises 14 residues. Looked up from germline, CDR1 is SEHNR and CDR2 is FQNEAQ (reference sequence). Trimming took 0 bases from V and 7 from J, leaving 10 bases between them. The CDR3 reads CASSLALRENTIYF. CDR3 nucleotide sequence: TGTGCCAGCAGCTTAGCGTTACGGGAGAACACCATATATTTT. Drawing the rest from reference TRBV7-9 and TRBJ1-3, the complete variable domain is DTGVSQNPRHKITKRGQNVTFRCDPISEHNRLYWYRQTLGQGPEFLTYFQNEAQLEKSRLLSDRFSAERPKGSFSTLEIQRTEQGDSAMYLCASSLALRENTIYFGEGSWLTVV.

This chain connects TRBV3-1 to TRBJ2-7; D is unresolved. V was trimmed by 2 bases and J by 6 bases, leaving 5 bases between them. The CDR3 spans 11 residues. CDR1 is LGHDT, CDR2 YNNKEL, per germline (reference sequence). The CDR3 loop reads CASSQFAEQYF. In DNA form, the CDR3 reads TGTGCCAGCAGCCAATTCGCCGAGCAGTACTTC.

This clonotype was counted a few times. CDR3: CASSRGAVRGYGYTF. In nucleotides, the CDR3 is TGTGCCAGCAGTCGCGGGGCCGTCAGAGGCTATGGCTACACCTTC. The chain carries TRBV28 and TRBJ1-2, with D possibly being TRBD1 (5 bases). The CDR3 spans 15 residues. The V end lost 5 bases, the J end lost 4 bases, and 17 bases lay between the germline ends. CDR1 is MDHEN and CDR2 is SYDVKM in the germline V gene.